The entry below describes one T cell receptor beta chain. In germline, CDR1 is SGHTA, CDR2 FQGTGA. V dropped 3 bases and J dropped 4 bases, with 13 bases sitting between them. The CDR3 has 16 amino acids. These data originate in a study of shared T cell receptors in the human thymus. Clones were read by immunoSEQ multiplex PCR, and TCRdb kept only the in-frame ones, dropping some. Counted here are more than 550,000 clones, roughly 88% occurring once; the ten biggest clones make up 0.0095% to 0.013%. This same sample was also taken into another study, of human thymus T cells. This second report adds: Healthy Finnish infants undergoing corrective surgery for congenital heart defects provided the donor material. Surgeons resected thymus tissue during corrective heart surgery. Thymic as well as blood repertoires seemed to favor certain V and J genes unevenly. Thymic repertoires of unrelated individuals were reported in related research to overlap highly.

The chain joins TRBV7-3 to TRBJ2-6; D not resolved. This TCR came from a girl under three years old with a congenital heart defect. Specimen: thymocytes. CDR3 sequence: CASSFVGPRGANVLTF. CDR3 nucleotides: TGTGCCAGCAGCTTCGTAGGTCCGAGGGGGGCCAACGTCCTGACTTTC.